The sample holds many counts of the clone carrying this T cell receptor (beta chain). Its antigen is unknown. MiXCR, applied by TCRdb to the 5' RACE reads, yields one record per CDR3 protein. The data show 100,000 to 150,000 distinct CDR3 sequences, over 6% seen once. CDR3 size: 13 residues. The V gene lost 5 bases and the J gene lost 0 bases, with 5 bases spanning the gap. Germline CDR1 and CDR2: SGHNT and YENEEA. This specimen comes from a study of CD8 T cells in ankylosing spondylitis. The study, taken as a whole, reports: One TCR beta motif, made up of 7 or 8 highly homologous variants, appeared characteristic of ankylosing spondylitis blood.

The gene calls are TRBV11-3 and TRBJ2-1; D remains unclear. Source material: blood, either unsorted or a sorted T cell fraction (not recorded which). This clonotype was obtained from a male donor with ankylosing spondylitis or in good health (not recorded which). CDR3 nucleotide sequence: TGTGCCAGCAGCCCAACCTCCTACAATGAGCAGTTCTTC. Protein: CASSPTSYNEQFF.